The next 8 T cell receptor beta chains were all read from a single sample in a study of T cell responses to AZD1222 COVID-19 vaccine. The method was immunoSEQ multiplex PCR; TCRdb's version includes in-frame clones alone and lacks a portion of them. The sample lists 90,000 to 120,000 clones, about 90% occurring once. This material consisted of peripheral blood, taken 28 days after the second AZD1222 dose. The origin of the receptors is an adult who received the AZD1222 COVID-19 vaccine.

The genes are TRBV6-2 or TRBV6-3 and TRBJ1-5; unclear D gene. CDR1 MNHEY and CDR2 SVGEGT come from the germline V gene. This CDR3 comprises 14 residues. V lost 0 bases and J 2 bases, leaving 5 bases between the germline ends. In DNA, the CDR3 is TGTGCCAGCAGTTACTCGAGCCGCAATCAGCCCCAGCATTTT. It yields the protein CASSYSSRNQPQHF.

The CDR3 spells CASSYEAGLQYEQYF. CDR3 DNA: TGTGCCAGCAGTTACGAGGCAGGTCTTCAGTACGAGCAGTACTTC. The chain carries TRBV6-2 or TRBV6-3 and TRBJ2-7; no clear D gene. Trimming removed 2 bases at V and 4 bases at J, with 15 bases between. Germline CDR1 is MNHEY and CDR2 is SVGEGT. This CDR3 is built from 15 residues.

The J gene is TRBJ2-2, the V gene TRBV19; 8 bases align to TRBD1. The CDR3 has 15 amino acids. Germline CDR1 and CDR2: LNHDA and SQIVND (reference sequence). After removal of 5 bases from V and 1 base from J, the junction contained 3 bases not matched to a gene. The CDR3: CASSSGQGNTGELFF. The CDR3 nucleotides are TGTGCCAGTAGTTCTGGACAGGGGAACACCGGGGAGCTGTTTTTT.

The chain is built from TRBV5-3 and TRBJ2-5; no clear D gene. TRBV5-3 is designated an ORF whose function remains uncertain. There are 11 residues in the CDR3. V lost 10 bases and J lost 5, with 12 bases in between. The CDR3 sequence: CAASAPETQYF. In nucleotides, the CDR3 is TGTGCCGCAAGTGCCCCGGAGACCCAGTACTTC.

The chain has TRBV3-1 (or the pseudogene TRBV3-2) and TRBJ1-6; 7 nucleotides agree with TRBD1. V lost 0 bases, J lost 5 bases, and 4 bases stayed unmatched. This CDR3 comprises 16 residues. The germline V gene encodes CDR1 LGHDT and CDR2 YNNKEL (reference sequence). CDR3 sequence: CASSQDSGQNNSPLHF. CDR3 bases: TGTGCCAGCAGCCAAGATTCGGGACAGAATAATTCACCCCTCCACTTT.

The V gene is TRBV28, the J gene TRBJ2-7, with 11 bases lining up with TRBD1. Germline lookup yields CDR1 MDHEN and CDR2 SYDVKM. The CDR3 runs 14 residues. V shed 4 bases, J shed 6 bases, and the junction held 5 bases outside the gene matches. CDR3 DNA: TGTGCCAGCAGTTGGGGACAGGGGGTCGGCGAGCAGTACTTC. It specifies CASSWGQGVGEQYF.

This chain joins TRBV5-4 and TRBJ2-2; 9 bases fit TRBD2. The CDR3 is made up of 16 amino acids. Germline V CDR1 and CDR2: SGHNT, YYREEE (reference sequence). After removal of 2 bases from V and 4 bases from J, the junction contained 6 bases not matched to a gene. CDR3 protein: CASSLMRGGATGELFF. CDR3 DNA sequence: TGTGCCAGCAGCTTAATGCGGGGGGGGGCCACCGGGGAGCTGTTTTTT.

The rearrangement joins TRBV6-5 to TRBJ1-6, with 7 bases aligning to TRBD1. CDR1 and CDR2 (germline): MNHEY, SVGAGI. CDR3 length: 14 amino acids. The V segment lost 5 bases and the J segment 5 bases; nucleotides outside the gene matches: 3. The DNA for the CDR3 is TGTGCCAGCAGTATCGGGACAGATAATTCACCCCTCCACTTT. Protein sequence: CASSIGTDNSPLHF.